This T cell receptor (beta chain) was profiled in a study of blood T cell repertoires in COVID-19. Across the whole study: Specimens from acute and convalescent COVID-19 originated in the United States, Italy and Spain.

This clone was seen only a few times. The assay was immunoSEQ multiplex PCR, and TCRdb's table has in-frame clones only and misses some. The table records fewer than 200,000 clones, around four fifths of them present only once. V gave up 3 bases and J gave up 13 bases, with 12 bases separating them. CDR1 and CDR2 (germline): MDHEN, SYDVKM. The CDR3 totals 11 residues. Material: peripheral blood. The sequence was collected from a woman aged 65 to 85 with COVID-19, enrolled during active disease. J is TRBJ1-2 and V is TRBV28; D may be TRBD1 (5 bases). The chain's CDR3 is CASSFLGRCTF. CDR3 sequence (DNA): TGTGCCAGCAGTTTTTTGGGGCGTTGCACCTTC.